This TCR beta chain emerged from a study of shared clonotypes between healthy human individuals. The overall study: Each donor's CD8 memory used one plate, CD8 naive two, each CD4 subset three. Broader study findings: Approximately 5% of naive CD4 clonotypes were shared across four donors.

With regard to this clone: The antigen is undetermined.

Libraries were prepared by immunoSEQ multiplex PCR; TCRdb keeps only in-frame clonotypes and omits some of them. The top ten clones hold roughly 0.35% of a sample with more than 1,200,000 clones, less than 99% of them seen once. Trimming removed 0 bases from V and 3 bases from J, with 5 bases in between. Germline V lookup: CDR1 LNHNV, CDR2 YYDKDF (reference sequence). The CDR3 is 14 residues long. Sequenced: naive CD4+ T cells sorted from blood. Stated subset: CD45RA+ positively selected. The genes are TRBV15 and TRBJ2-2; D is unclear. This clonotype was obtained from a young man in good health. In nucleotides, the CDR3 is TGTGCCACCAGCAGAGATAGGCACACCGGGGAGCTGTTTTTT. It specifies CATSRDRHTGELFF.